This entry lists 14 T cell receptor beta chains sequenced from one sample in a study of beta chain features in type 1 diabetes. Study conclusions and caveats: Shortening that was moderate but significant affected the TCRB CDR3s of Type 1 diabetes patients in all four CD4+ subsets.

These receptors have no known antigen. The entirety of the isolated RNA underwent reverse transcription, so expressed TCRB transcripts were sequenced. Only in-frame clones appear in the TCRdb table, and some are missing; sequencing was by immunoSEQ multiplex PCR. Of about 280,000 clones listed, around 16% are singletons. The sample was naive CD4+ T cells from blood. The receptors come from a man in his late teens or twenties with type 1 diabetes.

This clone was seen more than once but under ten times. This rearrangement joins TRBV4-1 to TRBJ2-1; D ambiguous. Germline CDR1 is MGHRA and CDR2 is YSYEKL. The V end lost 1 base, the J end lost 1 base, and 11 bases lay between the germline ends. The CDR3 has 16 amino acids. The CDR3 coding sequence is TGCGCCAGCAGCCAAGTCCCGGGTCCTTCCTACAATGAGCAGTTCTTC. As protein: CASSQVPGPSYNEQFF.

There are a few counts of this clone. This chain joins TRBV6-5 and TRBJ2-7; 8 positions match TRBD2. The CDR3 contains 15 residues. In germline, CDR1 is MNHEY, CDR2 SVGAGI. V lost 2 bases, J lost 0 bases, and 3 bases stayed unmatched. The chain's CDR3 is CASSYASGYSYEQYF. The DNA of the CDR3 is TGTGCCAGCAGTTACGCTAGCGGGTACTCCTACGAGCAGTACTTC.

This clone has only a few counts. J is TRBJ1-2 and V is TRBV7-9; TRBD1 might be the D (5 bases). With 4 bases removed from V and 2 bases from J, the gap between germline ends came to 8 bases. The CDR3 runs 13 residues. Germline V gene sequence: CDR1 SEHNR, CDR2 FQNEAQ (reference sequence). The CDR3 region has the DNA TGTGCCAGCAGCTACCCAGGGAACTATGGCTACACCTTC. The encoded protein is CASSYPGNYGYTF.

The chain links TRBV30 to TRBJ1-4; 7 bases line up with TRBD1. CDR1 and CDR2 from the germline V gene are GTSNPN and SVGIG (reference sequence). V gave up 0 bases and J gave up 13 bases; unmatched junction bases: 8. The length of the CDR3 is 13 residues. CDR3: CAWSVTDRARLFF. CDR3 DNA: TGTGCCTGGAGTGTAACCGACAGGGCGAGACTGTTTTTT.

The chain is built from TRBV7-6 and TRBJ1-6, with unresolved D. V was shortened by 1 base and J by 7 bases, with 5 bases between the two germline ends. Germline-derived CDR1 and CDR2 are SGHVS and FNYEAQ. The CDR3 spans 13 residues. Here the CDR3 reads CASSLVSNSPLHF. The CDR3 bases are TGTGCCAGCAGCTTAGTTTCGAATTCACCCCTCCACTTT.

This chain links TRBV11-3 with TRBJ2-5; 7 bases match TRBD1. CDR1 and CDR2 (germline): SGHNT, YENEEA. Germline trimming cut 1 base from V and 2 bases from J; bases unmatched to any gene: 10. The length of the CDR3 is 17 residues. The CDR3 DNA follows: TGTGCCAGCAGCTTAGGCCCAGACAGGGAGCGGCAAGAGACCCAGTACTTC. Translating gives CASSLGPDRERQETQYF.

The rearrangement joins TRBV6-5 to TRBJ2-1; TRBD2 matches at 7 bases. The ends lost 2 bases at V and 2 bases at J; junction bases unmatched: 6. Germline V gene lookup returns CDR1 MNHEY and CDR2 SVGAGI. The CDR3 extends over 16 amino acids. CDR3 sequence (DNA): TGTGCCAGCAGTTACCCCGGACTAGTCCCCTACAATGAGCAGTTCTTC. Its protein product is CASSYPGLVPYNEQFF.

This clone has a handful of counts. The rearrangement uses TRBV6-5 and TRBJ2-7; 7 bases line up with TRBD1. The CDR3 length is 15 residues. CDR1 and CDR2 from the germline V gene are MNHEY and SVGAGI. The ends lost 5 bases at V and 8 bases at J; junction bases unmatched: 15. The chain's CDR3 is CASSNRQGISIKQYF. The CDR3 nucleotides are TGTGCCAGCAGTAATCGACAGGGTATCTCTATAAAGCAGTACTTC.

In this sample, this clone turned up a few times. This chain joins TRBV9 and TRBJ2-1; TRBD2 matches at 14 bases. This CDR3 is built from 19 residues. The J segment lost 7 bases and the V segment lost 4 bases, leaving 16 bases of the junction unmatched. Germline CDR1 SGDLS, CDR2 YYNGEE. In DNA form, the CDR3 reads TGTGCCAGCAGCCTACGACTAGCGGGAGGGTCCGTAGGGAGAAATGAGCAGTTCTTC. Encoded protein: CASSLRLAGGSVGRNEQFF.

V and J are TRBV21-1 and TRBJ2-1; TRBD2, as called in the table, went unchecked against the DNA. TRBV21-1 is marked as a pseudogene. The CDR3 sequence is 17 residues long. The CDR3: CASSKMRSSGFYNEQFF. In DNA form, the CDR3 reads TGTGCCAGCAGCAAAATGCGCTCTAGCGGGTTTTACAATGAGCAGTTCTTC.

Points on this clone: The same CDR3 can be traced to other DNA sequences in this sample. The chain joins TRBV5-6 to TRBJ1-1; D is possibly TRBD1 (5 bases). Germline V gene lookup returns CDR1 SGHDT and CDR2 YYEEEE. The CDR3 covers 13 residues. The germline V and J ends were trimmed by 2 bases and 5 bases, with 10 bases remaining between them. CDR3 DNA: TGTGCCAGCAGCTTAGGGAGGGGAACTGAAGCTTTCTTT. It encodes CASSLGRGTEAFF.

CDR3 protein: CASSYILGGQETQYF. The CDR3 nucleotides read TGTGCCAGCAGTTACATCTTGGGGGGCCAAGAGACCCAGTACTTC. The chain employs TRBV6-5 and TRBJ2-5; D is perhaps TRBD2 (6 bases). The CDR3 contains 15 residues. Germline V gene data show CDR1 as MNHEY and CDR2 as SVGAGI. Trimming cost V 2 bases and J 1 base, with 11 bases left between them.

This clone was observed a handful of times. The chain recombines TRBV10-3 with TRBJ2-7, with a tentative D call TRBD1 (6 bases). Germline CDR1 ENHRY, CDR2 SYGVKD. Between the trimmed V and J ends, which lost 6 bases and 3 bases, there was a span of 15 bases. The CDR3 loop spans 14 amino acids. CDR3 DNA: TGTGCCATCAGCCCTCGGACAGACAGCTACGAGCAGTACTTC. The encoded protein is CAISPRTDSYEQYF.

The chain has TRBV7-2 and TRBJ1-2; D perhaps matches TRBD1 (5 bases). The CDR3 has 16 amino acids. Germline CDR1 is SGHTA and CDR2 is FQGNSA. With 3 bases removed from V and 0 bases from J, the gap between germline ends came to 14 bases. The CDR3: CASSFITGVPNYGYTF. The CDR3 DNA sequence: TGTGCCAGCAGCTTCATCACAGGCGTCCCTAACTATGGCTACACCTTC. Variable domain in full (rest from reference TRBV7-2 and TRBJ1-2): GAGVSQSPSNKVTEKGKDVELRCDPISGHTALYWYRQSLGQGLEFLIYFQGNSAPDKSGLPSDRFSAERTGGSVSTLTIQRTQQEDSAVYLCASSFITGVPNYGYTFGSGTRLTVV.